The source of this TCR beta chain is a study of technical replicates of blood from several donors. Only in-frame clones appear in the TCRdb table, and some are missing; sequencing was by immunoSEQ multiplex PCR. The sample shows about 80,000 clones, around nine tenths of them seen only once. Material: T cells isolated from PBMCs. This receptor was taken from a human donor in good health.

The CDR3 loop reads CASTRSGGGKNYGYTF. Written as DNA, the CDR3 is TGTGCCAGTACCAGAAGTGGTGGGGGGAAGAACTATGGCTACACCTTC. The chain uses TRBV19 and TRBJ1-2; D possibly corresponds to TRBD1 (5 bases). The V gene lost 7 bases and the J gene lost 2 bases, with 20 bases spanning the gap. CDR1 is LNHDA, CDR2 SQIVND, per germline (reference sequence). CDR3 size: 16 residues.